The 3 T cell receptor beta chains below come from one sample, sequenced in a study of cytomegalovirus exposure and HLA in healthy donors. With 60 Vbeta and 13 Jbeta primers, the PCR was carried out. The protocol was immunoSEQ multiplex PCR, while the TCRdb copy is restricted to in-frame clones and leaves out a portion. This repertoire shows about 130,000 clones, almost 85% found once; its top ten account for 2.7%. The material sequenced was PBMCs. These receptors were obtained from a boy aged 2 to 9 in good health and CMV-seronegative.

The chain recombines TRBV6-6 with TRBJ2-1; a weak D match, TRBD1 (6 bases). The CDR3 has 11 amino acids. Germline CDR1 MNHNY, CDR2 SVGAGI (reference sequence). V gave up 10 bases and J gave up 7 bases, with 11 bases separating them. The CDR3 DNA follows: TGTGCCATCCAACAGGGTAATGAGCAGTTCTTC. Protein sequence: CAIQQGNEQFF.

The CDR3 region is CASSEDGLIKPQHF. The DNA of the CDR3 is TGTGCCAGCAGTGAAGACGGACTGATCAAGCCCCAGCATTTT. The V gene is TRBV6-4, the J gene TRBJ1-5, with D hard to call. The CDR3 is 14 residues long. CDR1 MRHNA and CDR2 SNTAGT come from the germline V gene. V was pared by 3 bases and J by 8 bases, with 14 bases between.

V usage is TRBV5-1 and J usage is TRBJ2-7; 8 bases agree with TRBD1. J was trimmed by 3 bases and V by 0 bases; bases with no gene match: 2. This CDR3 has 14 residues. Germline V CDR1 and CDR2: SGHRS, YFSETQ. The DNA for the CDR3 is TGCGCCAGCAGCTTGGGGACAGGGTACTACGAGCAGTACGTC. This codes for CASSLGTGYYEQYV.